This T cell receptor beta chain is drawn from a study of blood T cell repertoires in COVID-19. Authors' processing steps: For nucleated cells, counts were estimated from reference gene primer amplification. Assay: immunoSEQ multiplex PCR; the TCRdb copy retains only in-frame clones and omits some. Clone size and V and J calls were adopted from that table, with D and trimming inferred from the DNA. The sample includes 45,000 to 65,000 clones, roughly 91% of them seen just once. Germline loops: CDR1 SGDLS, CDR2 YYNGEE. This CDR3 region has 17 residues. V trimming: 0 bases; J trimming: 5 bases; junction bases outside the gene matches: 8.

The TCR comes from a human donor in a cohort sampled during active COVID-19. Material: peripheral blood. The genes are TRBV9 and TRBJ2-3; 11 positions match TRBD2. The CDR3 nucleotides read TGTGCCAGCAGCGTAGTGGGAACTAGCGGGAGTCGAGATACGCAGTATTTT. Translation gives CASSVVGTSGSRDTQYF.